This T cell receptor beta chain comes out of a study of T cell responses to AZD1222 COVID-19 vaccine. Some second doses came at about 4 weeks and others at about 12 weeks; these were pooled. TCRdb's table, derived via immunoSEQ multiplex PCR, lists solely in-frame clones and lacks some. Of 140,000 or so clones listed, 88% are singletons. The sample in question was peripheral blood, obtained 28 days after the second AZD1222 dose. The receptor's source is an adult who received the AZD1222 COVID-19 vaccine.

CDR3 region: CASSNVLNEQYF. The CDR3 DNA reads as TGTGCCAGCAGCAATGTACTGAACGAGCAGTACTTC. V usage is TRBV21-1 and J usage is TRBJ2-7; the D call in the table, TRBD2, was not verified against the DNA. TRBV21-1 is a documented pseudogene. The CDR3 sequence is 12 residues long.